These 31 T cell receptor beta chains were all obtained from the same sample, sequenced in a study of T cell repertoires in cytomegalovirus infection. TCRdb processed the reads anew with MiXCR; each CDR3 protein has one entry. This table holds some 220,000 distinct CDR3 sequences, more than 9% found once. The sample comprised PBMCs. These receptors originate from a human donor in good health (CMV status not recorded). Some clones in this sample may be carry-over from other donors' samples.

This clonotype was picked up many times. The chain combines TRBV11-3 with TRBJ2-2; weak D call: TRBD2 (6 bases). The V gene's germline CDR1 is SGHNT and CDR2 YENEEA. V was clipped by 5 bases and J by 1 base, with 11 bases between them. The length of the CDR3 is 15 residues. The CDR3 is CASSRGTLNTGELFF. The CDR3 DNA follows: TGTGCCAGCAGCCGCGGGACTCTGAACACCGGGGAGCTGTTTTTT.

This clonotype showed up many times. The rearrangement uses TRBV7-2 and TRBJ1-3; a weak D match, TRBD1 (5 bases). V was pared by 3 bases and J by 1 base, with 7 bases between. CDR1 is SGHTA and CDR2 is FQGNSA in the germline V gene. The CDR3 consists of 14 residues. The CDR3 here is CASSFRESGNTIYF. The CDR3 coding sequence is TGTGCCAGCAGCTTCAGGGAGTCTGGAAACACCATATATTTT.

This clonotype was seen repeatedly, ten times or more. The genes are TRBV25-1 and TRBJ1-2; D not resolved. CDR3 length: 12 amino acids. Trimming took off 6 bases at V and 6 bases at J, with 11 bases between the two ends. Germline CDR1 reads MGHDK; CDR2 reads SYGVNS. CDR3 nucleotide sequence: TGTGCCAGCAGGCTTGGGAACCATGGCTACACCTTC. This codes for CASRLGNHGYTF.

The gene calls are TRBV29-1 and TRBJ1-1, with D possibly TRBD1 on 6 matching bases. This CDR3 contains 12 residues. V shed 7 bases and J shed 5 bases, with 14 bases lying between them. Germline V gene sequence: CDR1 SQVTM, CDR2 ANQGSEA. This chain's CDR3 is CSARGALTEAFF. DNA of the CDR3: TGCAGCGCGCGGGGGGCGTTAACTGAAGCTTTCTTT.

The chain is built from TRBV20-1 and TRBJ2-5, with 8 bases identical to TRBD2. Trimming took 5 bases from V and 5 from J; bases not matched to a gene: 13. This CDR3 has 15 amino acids. Germline CDR1 DFQATT, CDR2 SNEGSKA (reference sequence). In nucleotides, the CDR3 is TGCAGTGCTGGCTGGGGGAGCGGGGGTGGGGAGACCCAGTACTTC. Its translation: CSAGWGSGGGETQYF.

In its sample, this clonotype was seen many times. The V and J genes are TRBV12-3 or TRBV12-4 and TRBJ1-6; D call uncertain. The CDR3 totals 14 residues. V lost 2 bases and J lost 7, with 9 bases in between. The chain's CDR3 is CASSLKPGNSPLHF. As DNA, the CDR3 is TGTGCCAGCAGTTTAAAACCCGGCAATTCACCCCTCCACTTT.

This clonotype was observed at least ten times. The chain joins TRBV25-1 to TRBJ2-1; D is uncertain. CDR1 MGHDK and CDR2 SYGVNS come from the germline V gene. Deletions cut 0 bases from V and 1 base from J, with 16 bases between. This CDR3 spans 18 amino acids. For the CDR3, the DNA is TGTGCCAGCAGTGAATATTTACGGCGGAGTGGGTCCTACAATGAGCAGTTCTTC. Encoded protein: CASSEYLRRSGSYNEQFF.

This clonotype has only a few counts. The chain joins TRBV29-1 to TRBJ2-6; TRBD2 might be the D (6 bases). This CDR3 contains 17 residues. CDR1 is SQVTM and CDR2 is ANQGSEA in the germline V gene. Trimming removed 7 bases from V and 1 base from J, with 20 bases in between. CDR3 coding DNA: TGCAGCGCCGGGACTGTTGGGGGGTTGTCTGGGGCCAACGTCCTGACTTTC. Translating gives CSAGTVGGLSGANVLTF.

This clonotype was counted many times. The chain has TRBV7-3 and TRBJ2-1; 8 bases fit TRBD2. Germline V lookup: CDR1 SGHTA, CDR2 FQGTGA. The CDR3 sequence is 13 residues long. The V and J ends lost 5 bases and 9 bases, in that order; junction bases with no gene match: 6. The CDR3 is CASSISGSGEQFF. The DNA for the CDR3 is TGTGCCAGCAGCATAAGCGGGAGTGGTGAGCAGTTCTTC. Looking up the rest from reference TRBV7-3 and TRBJ2-1 gives the full variable domain: GAGVSQTPSNKVTEKGKYVELRCDPISGHTALYWYRQSLGQGPEFLIYFQGTGAADDSGLPNDRFFAVRPEGSVSTLKIQRTERGDSAVYLCASSISGSGEQFFGPGTRLTVL.

There are a few counts of this clonotype. The rearrangement uses TRBV20-1 and TRBJ2-1; tentative D call: TRBD1 (6 bases). The CDR3 runs to 14 residues. With 8 bases removed from V and 2 bases from J, the gap between germline ends came to 16 bases. The germline V gene has CDR1 DFQATT and CDR2 SNEGSKA (reference sequence). CDR3 bases: TGCAGTTCTATATCTACAGGGCCCTACAATGAGCAGTTCTTC. This gives the protein CSSISTGPYNEQFF.

Ten or more counts support this clonotype. The chain carries TRBV7-2 and TRBJ1-1; no definite D call. The germline CDR1 and CDR2 sequences are SGHTA and FQGNSA. Between the trimmed V and J ends, which lost 1 base and 0 bases, there was a span of 9 bases. The CDR3 extends over 15 amino acids. CDR3 sequence reads: CASSLEPGLNTEAFF. Here the CDR3 DNA reads TGTGCCAGCAGCTTAGAGCCGGGCTTGAACACTGAAGCTTTCTTT.

Details on this clonotype: Mismatch with germline at one junction end may stem from a read error. This rearrangement joins TRBV4-1 to TRBJ2-5, with 9 bases aligning to TRBD2. The CDR3 contains 17 residues. The germline CDR1 and CDR2 sequences are MGHRA and YSYEKL. The CDR3 spells CASSQERGATMGETQYF. The CDR3 nucleotides read TGTGCCAGCAGCCAAGAGCGGGGGGCGACGATGGGGGAGACCCAGTACTTC.

The rearrangement joins TRBV20-1 to TRBJ2-2, with a weak D call TRBD2 (5 bases). Between the trimmed V and J ends, which lost 0 bases and 4 bases, there was a span of 18 bases. CDR1 DFQATT and CDR2 SNEGSKA come from the germline V gene (reference sequence). The CDR3 has 17 amino acids. CDR3 nucleotides: TGCAGTGCTAGAGATAGTCCCGTCTGGGAGCCCACCGGGGAGCTGTTTTTT. Amino acids: CSARDSPVWEPTGELFF.

The chain is built from TRBV19 and TRBJ2-7; 10 bases are shared with TRBD1. This CDR3 region has 16 residues. Losses at the gene ends were 5 bases for V and 4 bases for J; bases not matched to a gene: 11. Looked up from germline, CDR1 is LNHDA and CDR2 is SQIVND (reference sequence). The CDR3 loop is CASSADSGTGAYEQYF. The CDR3 coding sequence is TGTGCCAGTAGTGCCGATTCCGGGACAGGGGCGTACGAGCAGTACTTC.

The J gene is TRBJ2-2, the V gene TRBV19; 14 bases are a match to TRBD2. The CDR3 consists of 19 residues. The V gene end was trimmed by 8 bases and the J gene end by 1 base; junction bases not matched to a gene: 12. CDR1 is LNHDA and CDR2 is SQIVND in the germline V gene (reference sequence). This chain's CDR3 is CASSAWVTSGRVNTGELFF. The CDR3 DNA follows: TGTGCCAGTTCAGCGTGGGTGACTAGCGGGAGGGTGAACACCGGGGAGCTGTTTTTT.

There are many counts of this clonotype. V and J are TRBV28 and TRBJ2-4, with TRBD2 as a possible D gene (6 bases). The V and J ends lost 2 bases and 5 bases respectively, with 10 bases between them. CDR3 size: 14 residues. The germline V gene has CDR1 MDHEN and CDR2 SYDVKM. CDR3 sequence reads: CASSLGGWENIQYF. The CDR3 bases are TGTGCCAGCAGTTTAGGGGGGTGGGAAAACATTCAGTACTTC.

This clonotype was detected ten times or more. V gene TRBV7-6 combines with J gene TRBJ2-5, with 11 positions matching TRBD2. This CDR3 contains 12 residues. Germline V gene sequence: CDR1 SGHVS, CDR2 FNYEAQ. V dropped 10 bases and J dropped 5; count of bases not matched to a gene: 3. For the CDR3, the DNA is TGTGCCACCCGACTAGCGGGGGAGACCCAGTACTTC. Encoded protein: CATRLAGETQYF.

This clonotype was seen at least ten times. The chain's CDR3 is CASIGGSGNTIYF. CDR3 sequence (DNA): TGTGCCAGTATCGGGGGTTCTGGAAACACCATATATTTT. The V and J genes are TRBV19 and TRBJ1-3; a weak D match, TRBD1 (5 bases). Between the trimmed V and J ends, which lost 7 bases and 1 base, there was a span of 8 bases. Germline lookup yields CDR1 LNHDA and CDR2 SQIVND (reference sequence). The CDR3 has 13 residues. The whole variable domain, filled in from reference TRBV19 and TRBJ1-3, reads DGGITQSPKYLFRKEGQNVTLSCEQNLNHDAMYWYRQDPGQGLRLIYYSQIVNDFQKGDIAEGYSVSREKKESFPLTVTSAQKNPTAFYLCASIGGSGNTIYFGEGSWLTVV.

The CDR3 nucleotides read TGCAGCGGTCAGGGCAATGTCGGTGAAAAACTGTTTTTT. Protein sequence: CSGQGNVGEKLFF. The J gene is TRBJ1-4, the V gene TRBV29-1; D perhaps matches TRBD1 (5 bases). The CDR3 totals 13 residues. CDR1 and CDR2 (germline): SQVTM, ANQGSEA. The ends were cut back, 7 bases at V and 7 bases at J, with 16 bases in the middle. Based on the CDR3 plus reference TRBV29-1 and TRBJ1-4, the full variable domain is SAVISQKPSRDICQRGTSLTIQCQVDSQVTMMFWYRQQPGQSLTLIATANQGSEATYESGFVIDKFPISRPNLTFSTLTVSNMSPEDSSIYLCSGQGNVGEKLFFGSGTQLSVL.

This clonotype was detected many times. The J gene is TRBJ2-1, the V gene TRBV7-2; TRBD2 aligns across 13 bases. CDR3 length equals 15 residues. Germline CDR1 and CDR2: SGHTA and FQGNSA. V was pared by 5 bases and J by 10 bases, with 8 bases of the junction left unmatched. CDR3 nucleotide sequence: TGTGCCAGCAGCCTAGGGACTAGCGGGACCCCCGAGCAGTTCTTC. It specifies CASSLGTSGTPEQFF.

In this sample, this clonotype turned up many times. The chain has TRBV7-2 and TRBJ2-7, with unresolved D. CDR1 SGHTA and CDR2 FQGNSA come from the germline V gene. The CDR3 runs 14 residues. Trimming cost V 1 base and J 1 base, with 8 bases left between them. CDR3 in amino acids: CASSLGAFSYEQYF. CDR3 coding DNA: TGTGCCAGCAGCTTAGGTGCTTTTTCCTACGAGCAGTACTTC.

The V gene is TRBV2, the J gene TRBJ2-7; 11 nucleotides match TRBD1. Germline-derived CDR1 and CDR2 are SNHLY and FYNNEI. Losses at the gene ends were 4 bases for V and 5 bases for J; bases not matched to a gene: 4. The CDR3 has 14 amino acids. The CDR3 bases are TGTGCCAGCAGTGCCGGGACAGGGGGAAACGAGCAGTACTTC. Its translation is CASSAGTGGNEQYF.

This clonotype was seen many times. This sequence joins TRBV5-1 and TRBJ2-3, with 7 bases fitting TRBD2. The CDR3 loop spans 15 amino acids. The germline V gene has CDR1 SGHRS and CDR2 YFSETQ. Losses at the gene ends were 6 bases for V and 0 bases for J; bases not matched to a gene: 7. The CDR3 sequence is CASTRAGPSTDTQYF. The CDR3 region has the DNA TGCGCCAGCACGAGAGCGGGGCCTAGCACAGATACGCAGTATTTT.

The sample holds many counts of this clonotype. J is TRBJ2-5 and V is TRBV19, with TRBD2 matching 8 bases. The CDR3 has 14 amino acids. V trimming: 7 bases; J trimming: 2 bases; junction bases outside the gene matches: 6. Germline V lookup: CDR1 LNHDA, CDR2 SQIVND (reference sequence). DNA for the CDR3: TGTGCCAGTACCCTCCGGGGGGGGCAAGAGACCCAGTACTTC. Translating gives CASTLRGGQETQYF.

This clonotype occurred many times. The rearrangement links TRBV7-3 to TRBJ2-7, with D possibly being TRBD1 (6 bases). Germline lookup yields CDR1 SGHTA and CDR2 FQGTGA. Trimming left V 3 bases short and J 2 bases short, with 20 bases between. The CDR3 spans 17 residues. The CDR3 DNA reads TGTGCCAGCAGCTTTTTGGGGTGGATAAGGGGGACCTACGAGCAGTACTTC. Translated: CASSFLGWIRGTYEQYF.

There are many counts of this clonotype. This chain links TRBV7-9 with TRBJ2-4, with TRBD1 matching over 7 bases. The CDR3 runs to 16 residues. J was trimmed by 2 bases and V by 6 bases; bases with no gene match: 10. Germline V gives CDR1 SEHNR, CDR2 FQNEAQ (reference sequence). CDR3 sequence: CASSPRDSKTKNIQYF. The CDR3 DNA follows: TGTGCCAGCAGTCCCCGGGACAGTAAGACCAAAAACATTCAGTACTTC.

This clonotype appeared many times. The chain employs TRBV7-2 and TRBJ1-2, with D unresolved. Between the trimmed V and J ends, which lost 3 bases and 8 bases, there was a span of 13 bases. The CDR3 spans 13 residues. CDR1 SGHTA and CDR2 FQGNSA come from the germline V gene. CDR3 protein: CASSFTHGPGYTF. CDR3 nucleotide sequence: TGTGCCAGCAGCTTTACGCATGGGCCGGGCTACACCTTC.

Many counts were recorded for this clonotype. The chain joins TRBV6-6 to TRBJ2-5; possibly TRBD2 for D (5 bases). Germline values: CDR1 MNHNY, CDR2 SVGAGI (reference sequence). There are 15 residues in the CDR3. V lost 0 bases and J lost 2, with 10 bases in between. The CDR3 DNA follows: TGTGCCAGCAGTTACTCCGGACGGGAACAAGAGACCCAGTACTTC. Translated, it gives CASSYSGREQETQYF.

At least ten counts were recorded for this clonotype. The J gene is TRBJ1-1, the V gene TRBV7-9; D is unclear. CDR1 is SEHNR, CDR2 FQNEAQ, per germline (reference sequence). This CDR3 spans 13 amino acids. V lost 7 bases and J 1 base, leaving 10 bases between the germline ends. CDR3 nucleotide sequence: TGTGCCAGCAACTCCCTTGGGAACACTGAAGCTTTCTTT. Protein product: CASNSLGNTEAFF.

This clonotype was seen repeatedly, ten times or more. This chain links TRBV12-3 or TRBV12-4 with TRBJ1-1; D remains ambiguous. V gave up 3 bases and J gave up 0 bases, with 8 bases separating them. The CDR3 covers 14 residues. CDR3 coding DNA: TGTGCCAGCAGTTTGAGGGCCCTGAACACTGAAGCTTTCTTT. Protein sequence: CASSLRALNTEAFF.

V usage is TRBV5-1 and J usage is TRBJ2-1; D gene ambiguous. This CDR3 has 13 amino acids. Germline-derived CDR1 and CDR2 are SGHRS and YFSETQ. V lost 0 bases, J lost 8 bases, and 9 bases lay in between. The CDR3 DNA reads as TGCGCCAGCAGCTTGGCCATGGTTTATGAGCAGTTCTTC. Protein product: CASSLAMVYEQFF.